These T cell receptor beta chains were read from a single sample in a study of shared clonotypes between healthy human individuals. Clones were sequenced by immunoSEQ multiplex PCR, and TCRdb holds only the in-frame ones, with some missing. The sample consists of approximately 530,000 clones, 95% to 97% of them appearing once. Sequenced: naive CD4+ T cells sorted from blood. These receptors all stem from a woman aged 25 to 39 in good health. The CDR3 runs from the conserved cysteine through the conserved F or W. Each record gives: clone size, J gene, D gene, V gene, CDR3 DNA, CDR3 protein. A D gene is named only where the DNA matches it firmly. Not every row has a clone size; where given, it reads once, few, many or a size class.

.	TRBJ1-2	.	TRBV28	TGTGCCAGCAGTCCCAGGGTTGGCTACACCTTC	CASSPRVGYTF
.	TRBJ1-5	.	TRBV7-2	TGTGCCAGCAGCTTAGCAATTGGGACGGACGATAGCAATCAGCCCCAGCATTTT	CASSLAIGTDDSNQPQHF
.	TRBJ1-4	TRBD1	TRBV10-2	TGCGCCAGCAGTACTTTCAGGACAGGGGTTGGTAGAGCTAATGAAAAACTGTTTTTT	CASSTFRTGVGRANEKLFF
.	TRBJ2-1	.	TRBV11-2	TGTGCCAGCAGCTTAGTTTGGGACTCCGATCCCTACAATGAGCAGTTCTTC	CASSLVWDSDPYNEQFF
once	TRBJ1-4	.	TRBV5-1	TGCGCCAGCAGCTTCGTAGGTCAGGGAGGTGGCGGTGAAAAACTGTTTTTT	CASSFVGQGGGGEKLFF
.	TRBJ2-7	TRBD2	TRBV2	TGTGCCAGCAGTGTGCGGGGGATAGGAGAGCAGTACTTC	CASSVRGIGEQYF
.	TRBJ2-5	.	TRBV19	TGTGCCAGTAGTACGCCCGGGAGCCAAGAGACCCAGTACTTC	CASSTPGSQETQYF
once	TRBJ1-2	TRBD1	TRBV28	TGTGCCAGCACCCCGGGACAGGGCTATGGCTACACCTTC	CASTPGQGYGYTF
.	TRBJ1-1	.	TRBV11-2	TGTGCCAGCAGCTTAGCGGGACGGGCGAACACTGAAGCTTTCTTT	CASSLAGRANTEAFF
.	TRBJ2-3	.	TRBV10-1	TGCGCCAGCAGTGAGTCTCGTGGCGGCACAGATACGCAGTATTTT	CASSESRGGTDTQYF
.	TRBJ1-2	.	TRBV29-1	TGCAGCGTTGAAGGGGCGGCCTATGGCTACACCTTC	CSVEGAAYGYTF
.	TRBJ2-7	.	TRBV14	TGTGCCAGCAGCCTTTTAGGGCCGGGAGACGGCGAGCAGTACTTC	CASSLLGPGDGEQYF
.	TRBJ1-5	.	TRBV19	TGTGCCAGTAGTATGGGGGATAATCAGCCCCAGCATTTT	CASSMGDNQPQHF
.	TRBJ2-7	TRBD1	TRBV5-1	TGCGCCAGCAGCCCAGGGGGCCCTTTGTCCTACGAGCAGTACTTC	CASSPGGPLSYEQYF
.	TRBJ1-3	.	TRBV5-1	TGCGCCAGCAGCCGATCAGCTACTTCTGGAAACACCATATATTTT	CASSRSATSGNTIYF
.	TRBJ2-2	TRBD2	TRBV18	TGTGCCAGCTCACCGCAAGACAGGGGACTAGCGGGAGAAGGGGAGCTGTTTTTT	CASSPQDRGLAGEGELFF
.	TRBJ2-3	TRBD1	TRBV2	TGTGCCAGAACTTCGGGACAGGGTGAAGATACGCAGTATTTT	CARTSGQGEDTQYF
.	TRBJ2-1	.	TRBV28	TGTGCCAGCAGACAACTAGGGAGCTCCTACAATGAGCAGTTCTTC	CASRQLGSSYNEQFF
.	TRBJ1-5	TRBD1	TRBV4-1	TGCGCCAGCAGCTATGCCGGGACAGGGGTTCAGCCCCAGCATTTT	CASSYAGTGVQPQHF
.	TRBJ2-3	.	TRBV6-4	TGTGCCAGCAGGGGGTTGGGACCCCGAGGGGCAGATACGCAGTATTTT	CASRGLGPRGADTQYF
.	TRBJ2-5	.	TRBV5-6	TGTGCCAGCAGCCCAAGAGTGGACAGTCGGGAGACCCAGTACTTC	CASSPRVDSRETQYF
.	TRBJ2-7	.	TRBV7-7	TGTGCCAGCAGCACTTCGGACGGCGAGCAGTACTTC	CASSTSDGEQYF
.	TRBJ2-3	TRBD2	TRBV25-1	TGTGCCAGCAGTGAATTTTTAGCGGGGGACGCAGATACGCAGTATTTT	CASSEFLAGDADTQYF
.	TRBJ1-5	.	TRBV6-1	TGTGCCAGCAGGGGCGGATATAGCAATCAGCCCCAGCATTTT	CASRGGYSNQPQHF
.	TRBJ1-1	.	TRBV7-7	TGTGCCAGGGGATGCACTGAAGCTTTCTTT	CARGCTEAFF
.	TRBJ2-5	TRBD1	TRBV12-5	TGTGCTAGTGGCAAAACCCCCGGGACAGGGGGCGAAGAGACCCAGTACTTC	CASGKTPGTGGEETQYF
.	TRBJ2-5	.	TRBV28	TGTGCCAGCCGCCCATACACAGCCGTCCAAGAGACCCAGTACTTC	CASRPYTAVQETQYF